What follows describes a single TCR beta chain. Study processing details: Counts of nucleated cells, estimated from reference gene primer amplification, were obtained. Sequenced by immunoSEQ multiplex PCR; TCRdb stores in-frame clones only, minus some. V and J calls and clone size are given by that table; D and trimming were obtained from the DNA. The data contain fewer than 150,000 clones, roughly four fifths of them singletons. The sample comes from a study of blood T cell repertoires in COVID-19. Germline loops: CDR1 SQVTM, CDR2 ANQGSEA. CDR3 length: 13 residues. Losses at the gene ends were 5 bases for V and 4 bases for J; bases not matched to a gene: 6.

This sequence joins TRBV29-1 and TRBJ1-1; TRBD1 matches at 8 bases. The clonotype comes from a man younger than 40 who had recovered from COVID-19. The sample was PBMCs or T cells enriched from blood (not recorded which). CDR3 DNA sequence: TGCAGCGTTCGGACCCAGGGGGCCACTGAAGCTTTCTTT. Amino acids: CSVRTQGATEAFF.